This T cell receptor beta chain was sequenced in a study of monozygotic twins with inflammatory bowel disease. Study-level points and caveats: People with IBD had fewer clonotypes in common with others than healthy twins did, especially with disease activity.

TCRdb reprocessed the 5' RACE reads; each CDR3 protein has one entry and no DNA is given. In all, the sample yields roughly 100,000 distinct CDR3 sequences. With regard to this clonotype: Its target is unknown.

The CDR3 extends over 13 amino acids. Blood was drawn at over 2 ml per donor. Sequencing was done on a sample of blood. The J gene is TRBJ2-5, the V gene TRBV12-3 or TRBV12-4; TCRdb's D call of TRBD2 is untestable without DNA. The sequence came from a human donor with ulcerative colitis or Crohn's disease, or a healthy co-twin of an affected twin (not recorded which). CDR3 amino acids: CASRGTSGETQYF.